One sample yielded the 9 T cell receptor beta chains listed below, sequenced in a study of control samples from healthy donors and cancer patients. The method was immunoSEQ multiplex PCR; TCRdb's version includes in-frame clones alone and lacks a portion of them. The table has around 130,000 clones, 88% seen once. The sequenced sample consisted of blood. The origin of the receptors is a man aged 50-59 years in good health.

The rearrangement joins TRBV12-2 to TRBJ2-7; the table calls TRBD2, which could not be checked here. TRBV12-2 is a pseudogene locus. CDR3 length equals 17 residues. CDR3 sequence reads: CASRLVPPRGNSYEQYF. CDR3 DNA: TGTGCAAGTCGCTTAGTCCCCCCTCGCGGGAACTCCTACGAGCAGTACTTC.

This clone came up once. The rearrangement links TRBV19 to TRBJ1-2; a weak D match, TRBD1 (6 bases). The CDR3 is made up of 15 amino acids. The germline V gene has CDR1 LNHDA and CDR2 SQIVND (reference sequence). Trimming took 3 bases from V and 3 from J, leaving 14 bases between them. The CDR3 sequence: CASSIGDTSYYGYTF. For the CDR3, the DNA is TGTGCCAGTAGTATTGGGGACACCTCTTACTATGGCTACACCTTC.

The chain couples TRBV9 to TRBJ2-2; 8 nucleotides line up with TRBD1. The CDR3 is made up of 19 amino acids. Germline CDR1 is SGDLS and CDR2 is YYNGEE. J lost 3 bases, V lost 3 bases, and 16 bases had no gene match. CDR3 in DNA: TGTGCCAGCAGCGACGATAACCTCGGGACAGGCAAATACACCGGGGAGCTGTTTTTT. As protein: CASSDDNLGTGKYTGELFF.

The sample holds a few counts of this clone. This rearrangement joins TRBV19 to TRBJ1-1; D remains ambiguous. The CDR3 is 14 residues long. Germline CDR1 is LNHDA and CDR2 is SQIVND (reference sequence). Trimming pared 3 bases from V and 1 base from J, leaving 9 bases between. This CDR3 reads CASSMREPNTEAFF. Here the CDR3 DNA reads TGTGCCAGTAGTATGCGGGAACCGAACACTGAAGCTTTCTTT.

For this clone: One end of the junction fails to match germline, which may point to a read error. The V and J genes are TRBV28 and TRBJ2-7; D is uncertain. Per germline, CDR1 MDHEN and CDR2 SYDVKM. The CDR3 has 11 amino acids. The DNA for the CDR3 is TGTGCCAGCAGTTCCGAAAGGGTATTTGACTTC. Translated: CASSSERVFDF.

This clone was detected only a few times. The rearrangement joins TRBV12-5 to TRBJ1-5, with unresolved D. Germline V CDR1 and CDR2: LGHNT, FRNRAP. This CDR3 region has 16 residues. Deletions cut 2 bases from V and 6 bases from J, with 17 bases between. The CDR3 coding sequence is TGTGCTAGTGGTTTGATTACGGGGTCTCGCGTTCAGCCCCAGCATTTT. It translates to CASGLITGSRVQPQHF.

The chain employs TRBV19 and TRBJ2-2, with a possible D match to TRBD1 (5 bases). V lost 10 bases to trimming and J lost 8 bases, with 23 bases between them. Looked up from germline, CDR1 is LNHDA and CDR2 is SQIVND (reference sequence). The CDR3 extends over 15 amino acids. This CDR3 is CATASGEAGIGELFF. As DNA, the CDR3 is TGTGCCACCGCCTCCGGAGAGGCAGGGATTGGGGAGCTGTTTTTT. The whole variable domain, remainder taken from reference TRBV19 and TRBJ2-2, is DGGITQSPKYLFRKEGQNVTLSCEQNLNHDAMYWYRQDPGQGLRLIYYSQIVNDFQKGDIAEGYSVSREKKESFPLTVTSAQKNPTAFYLCATASGEAGIGELFFGEGSRLTVL.

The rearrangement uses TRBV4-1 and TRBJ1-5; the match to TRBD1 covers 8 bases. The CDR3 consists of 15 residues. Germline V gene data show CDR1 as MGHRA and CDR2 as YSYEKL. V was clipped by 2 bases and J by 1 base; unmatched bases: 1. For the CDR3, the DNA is TGCGCCAGCAGCCAAAGGACAGGGAGCAATCAGCCCCAGCATTTT. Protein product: CASSQRTGSNQPQHF.

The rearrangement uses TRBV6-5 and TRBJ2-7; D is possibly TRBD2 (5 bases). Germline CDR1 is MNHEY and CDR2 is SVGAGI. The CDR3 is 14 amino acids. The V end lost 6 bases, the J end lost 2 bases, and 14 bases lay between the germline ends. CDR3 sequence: CASSYSRDPYEQYF. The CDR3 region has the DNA TGTGCCAGCAGCTACAGCCGGGATCCCTACGAGCAGTACTTC.